The source of this T cell receptor beta chain is a study of memory CD4+ T cells and cytomegalovirus serostatus. In the study overall: Of the healthy Belgian adults, fewer than 10 were CMV seropositive and 24 seronegative.

CDR1 is SGHDT, CDR2 YYEEEE, per germline. Trimming took off 6 bases at V and 4 bases at J, with 16 bases between the two ends. This CDR3 spans 14 amino acids. Study processing details: Out-of-frame sequences were removed, leaving a few million distinct TCRbeta sequences. Data came from immunoSEQ multiplex PCR; TCRdb stores just in-frame clones and leaves some out. V, J and clone size derive from that table, while D and trimming were established from the DNA sequence. The data show around 40,000 clones, 75% to 80% seen once. Single viable CD3+CD4+CD8-CD45RO+ cells were sorted as the memory CD4+ T cells. Total CD4+ T cells were enriched by CD4 positive selection.

The chain is built from TRBV5-6 and TRBJ1-2; no clear D gene. This TCR was recovered from an adult in good health and CMV-seronegative. The specimen sequenced was memory CD4+ T cells from blood. CDR3: CASNPGAGGYGYTF. In DNA form, the CDR3 reads TGTGCCAGCAACCCGGGCGCAGGCGGCTATGGCTACACCTTC.